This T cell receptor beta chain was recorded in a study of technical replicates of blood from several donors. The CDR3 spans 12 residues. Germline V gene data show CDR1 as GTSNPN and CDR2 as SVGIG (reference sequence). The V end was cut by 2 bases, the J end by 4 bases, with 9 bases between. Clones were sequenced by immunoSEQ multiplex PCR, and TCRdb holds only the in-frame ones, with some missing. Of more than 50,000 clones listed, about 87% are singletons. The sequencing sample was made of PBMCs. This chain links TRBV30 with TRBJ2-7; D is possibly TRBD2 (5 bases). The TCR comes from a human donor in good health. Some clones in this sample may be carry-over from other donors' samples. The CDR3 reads CAWSRGLYEQYF. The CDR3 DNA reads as TGTGCCTGGAGTCGAGGGCTGTACGAGCAGTACTTC.